The present TCR beta chain was sequenced within a study of cytotoxic CD8 clonotypes in ibrutinib-treated CLL listed by TCRdb under 2021. A note on the overall study: The cohort was composed of ten to eleven relapsed/refractory and roughly 15 treatment-naive patients; IGHV unmutated status was identified in roughly 18 patients. Partial responses were observed in around 25 patients and complete responses in 2; after a median follow-up of 68 months, remission was maintained in some 14 patients and progression was observed in roughly twelve. The response samples were drawn at a median of approximately 12 months into treatment, with a range of about 6 to 40 months. An average of about 260,000 productive templates and 94,082 productive rearrangements was obtained per sample. Longitudinal samples were available for about 30% of the 86 trial participants. Cryopreserved peripheral blood mononuclear cells were collected at three points: before therapy, at response, and at either sustained remission or disease progression. Summary of the overall study and its limitations: Clonality rose at ibrutinib response, remained stable during sustained remission, and dropped back toward baseline at progression. Public clonotypes were rare and either shrank or stayed stable during treatment, and the rise in clonality at ibrutinib response reflected expansion of private clonotypes. At baseline, clonality was higher than in age-matched healthy donors and showed a strong correlation with circulating CD8+ T-cell counts. Sampling times were not matched between patients in sustained remission and patients whose disease was progressing, and lymph node repertoires were not examined.

On a MiSeq, deep resolution sequencing aimed for a depth between 1 in 1 million and 1 in 200,000 T cells, with each clonotype covered 10x on average. The immunoSEQ hsTCRB Kit was used to generate TCR beta libraries. For the original study's pipeline: The data were analyzed with ImmunoSEQ Analyzer and ImmunoSEQ Data Assistant, and V, D and J gene assignments followed IMGT definitions. Clonality was computed as one minus normalized Shannon entropy of productive rearrangement frequencies, ranging from 0 to 1. Only overrepresented clonotypes making up at least 0.05% of each patient's repertoire were included in the public clonotype analysis. More than ten repertoires from age-matched healthy donors, obtained from immuneACCESS, served as clonality controls. The source is immuneACCESS, and TCRdb retained only in-frame sequences with V and J called. Part of the clones is not carried over; for the studies checked, unresolved V genes explain less than half of this, and the remainder is unexplained. That table supplies the V and J calls and clone size; D and trimming were determined from the DNA. Present in this sample are tens of thousands of clones, roughly 59% of which were seen just once. Of the sample, over 4.5% is held by the ten largest clones.

The table lists this clone with a few counts. The target of this receptor is not known. Base qualities are missing; no much larger clone stands one base away. For TCR beta library preparation, around 2.1 micrograms of genomic DNA were extracted from the cryopreserved PBMCs. Longitudinal blood samples from CLL patients receiving ibrutinib monotherapy were subjected to high-throughput TCR beta sequencing. The patients took part in an open-label, single-center phase 2 trial of ibrutinib monotherapy. Cut back by 5 bases and 8 bases, the V and J ends lie 13 bases apart. The CDR3 holds 14 amino acids from the cysteine to the phenylalanine. Just CDR3 DNA is preserved here, 42 bases in frame from base 1. The CDR1 and CDR2 encoded by the germline V gene are MNHNS and SASEGT.

Rearrangement joined TRBV6-1 to TRBJ1-6, with a tentative D gene TRBD1 over 5 matching bases. Sequences were derived from PBMCs, sampled before ibrutinib treatment. This TCR derives from a human donor with chronic lymphocytic leukemia. The CDR3 corresponds to CASSFQGRDSPLHF. The nucleotide sequence is given as TGTGCCAGCAGTTTCCAGGGTCGGGATTCACCCCTCCACTTT.